This TCR beta chain was sequenced for a study of spatial heterogeneity in lung cancer. Study information: After resection, follow-up PBMC samples were sequenced when available, at a median of roughly two years later.

This clonotype was seen ten or more times. Time point reported: blood at routine non-recurrence follow-up after resection. Sequencing was performed on whole RNA extracted from tumor and nontumor lung tissue, or from frozen PBMC, and the material was left unsorted. Per germline, CDR1 SGHRS and CDR2 YFSETQ. The length of the CDR3 is 16 residues. The V end lost 5 bases, the J end lost 0 bases, and 17 bases lay between the germline ends. In TCRdb, the 5' RACE reads were re-called with MiXCR into one record per CDR3 protein. Of under 150,000 distinct CDR3 sequences detected, roughly an eighth appear once; the ten largest clones hold approximately 16%.

The sequences come from PBMCs, collected at follow-up. This chain uses TRBV5-1 with TRBJ2-5; D gene uncertain. The source of this sequence is a male donor with early-stage non-small cell lung cancer. In DNA form, the CDR3 reads TGCGCCAGCAGGAATAGTCCCGGCGCGTACCAAGAGACCCAGTACTTC. It translates to CASRNSPGAYQETQYF.